The 13 T cell receptor beta chains below come from one sample, sequenced in a study of T cell responses to AZD1222 COVID-19 vaccine. Using immunoSEQ multiplex PCR, the repertoire was profiled, and TCRdb retains in-frame clones only, with some absent. The sample yields about 140,000 clones, 70% to 90% seen once. The starting material was peripheral blood, obtained on day 0 of AZD1222 vaccination. These receptors came from an adult in good health.

The chain recombines TRBV27 with TRBJ1-2, with TRBD1 matching over 10 bases. V shed 2 bases, J shed 8 bases, and the junction held 11 bases outside the gene matches. Germline V gene data show CDR1 as MNHEY and CDR2 as SMNVEV (reference sequence). The CDR3 spans 16 residues. Here the CDR3 DNA reads TGTGCCAGCAGTTTAGCCCCTGGGACAGGGGTTTTCGGCTACACCTTC. Amino acid sequence: CASSLAPGTGVFGYTF.

This rearrangement joins TRBV6-2 or TRBV6-3 to TRBJ1-5; D is uncertain. There are 14 residues in the CDR3. V lost 2 bases to trimming and J lost 4 bases, with 9 bases between them. CDR1 is MNHEY and CDR2 is SVGEGT in the germline V gene. The CDR3 is CASSYGSTNQPQHF. The DNA for the CDR3 is TGTGCCAGCAGTTACGGTAGCACTAATCAGCCCCAGCATTTT.

The chain combines TRBV18 with TRBJ1-1, with no clear D. Between the trimmed V and J ends, which lost 6 bases and 1 base, there was a span of 12 bases. Germline V gene sequence: CDR1 KGHSH, CDR2 LQKENI. The CDR3 contains 14 residues. DNA of the CDR3: TGTGCCAGCTCCCCGATTAAACAGAACACTGAAGCTTTCTTT. Protein product: CASSPIKQNTEAFF.

The chain combines TRBV5-1 with TRBJ2-3, with D tentatively TRBD1 (5 bases). The CDR3 loop spans 16 amino acids. Germline V gene sequence: CDR1 SGHRS, CDR2 YFSETQ. Trimming removed 1 base from V and 7 bases from J, with 19 bases in between. The CDR3 bases are TGCGCCAGCAGCTTGAAAGACAGAGCCTTGGGGAATACGCAGTATTTT. Translation gives CASSLKDRALGNTQYF.

J is TRBJ2-3 and V is TRBV12-3 or TRBV12-4; no clear D gene. V dropped 6 bases and J dropped 5 bases, with 9 bases sitting between them. CDR3 length: 12 amino acids. The CDR3 reads CASSRTLDTQYF. CDR3 nucleotides: TGTGCCAGCAGCAGAACCCTAGATACGCAGTATTTT.

The CDR3 nucleotides read TGTGCCAGCAGCGTAGGAGATCTTACCATATATTTT. It translates to CASSVGDLTIYF. J is TRBJ1-3 and V is TRBV9; D gene unclear. V lost 0 bases, J lost 10 bases, and 8 bases lay in between. This CDR3 is 12 amino acids long. The germline V gene has CDR1 SGDLS and CDR2 YYNGEE.

This clone was detected a few times. The rearrangement links TRBV19 to TRBJ2-2; the D gene is possibly TRBD2 (5 bases). This CDR3 has 19 residues. V was shortened by 2 bases and J by 5 bases, with 24 bases between the two germline ends. Germline V lookup: CDR1 LNHDA, CDR2 SQIVND (reference sequence). This chain's CDR3 is CASSILREGPRGRTGELFF. For the CDR3, the DNA is TGTGCCAGTAGTATATTGAGGGAAGGACCACGAGGGAGAACCGGGGAGCTGTTTTTT.

The chain uses TRBV27 and TRBJ2-3; D may be TRBD2 (5 bases). V shed 6 bases and J shed 0 bases, with 10 bases lying between them. CDR3 size: 14 residues. The germline V gene has CDR1 MNHEY and CDR2 SMNVEV (reference sequence). The CDR3 protein is CASRADSSTDTQYF. The CDR3 DNA is TGTGCCAGCAGAGCGGACTCAAGCACAGATACGCAGTATTTT.

The V and J genes are TRBV11-2 and TRBJ2-1; 7 positions match TRBD1. With V trimmed by 4 bases and J by 10 bases, 7 bases remained unmatched. This CDR3 spans 13 amino acids. Per the germline V gene, CDR1 is SGHAT and CDR2 is FQNNGV. The CDR3 DNA sequence: TGTGCCAGCAGCTATCGACAGGGACCAGAGCAGTTCTTC. Protein sequence: CASSYRQGPEQFF.

The rearrangement uses TRBV6-1 and TRBJ2-7; the D gene is possibly TRBD1 (6 bases). V gave up 2 bases and J gave up 6 bases, with 14 bases separating them. Germline V gene data show CDR1 as MNHNS and CDR2 as SASEGT. This CDR3 contains 14 residues. CDR3 sequence: CASSEQGTRGEQYF. The CDR3 region has the DNA TGTGCCAGCAGTGAACAGGGGACGCGTGGCGAGCAGTACTTC.

This rearrangement joins TRBV6-2 or TRBV6-3 to TRBJ2-1, with D perhaps TRBD1 (6 bases). This CDR3 is 17 amino acids long. Germline CDR1 reads MNHEY; CDR2 reads SVGEGT. With 3 bases removed from V and 1 base from J, the gap between germline ends came to 16 bases. This chain's CDR3 is CASSYLQGRLSYNEQFF. For the CDR3, the DNA is TGTGCCAGCAGTTATCTCCAGGGGCGACTATCCTACAATGAGCAGTTCTTC.

The chain uses TRBV6-5 and TRBJ2-5, with 8 bases fitting TRBD2. With 2 bases clipped from V and 2 bases from J, the junction kept 7 bases outside the gene matches. This CDR3 is built from 16 residues. Germline-derived CDR1 and CDR2 are MNHEY and SVGAGI. The CDR3: CASSYASGGRQETQYF. CDR3 coding DNA: TGTGCCAGCAGTTACGCCAGCGGGGGCCGACAAGAGACCCAGTACTTC.

J is TRBJ2-3 and V is TRBV10-2; TRBD2 agrees at 12 bases. Per germline, CDR1 WSHSY and CDR2 SAAADI. Trimming took 6 bases from V and 0 from J; bases not matched to a gene: 4. CDR3 length: 16 amino acids. The CDR3 DNA reads as TGCGCCAGCAGGAAACTAGCGGGAGGTAGCACAGATACGCAGTATTTT. Translation: CASRKLAGGSTDTQYF.